This note documents a single T cell receptor (beta chain) sequence. The clone's antigen remains unknown. The record has no base qualities; no much larger clone is one base away. Library method: the immunoSEQ multiplex PCR assay. For most patients, genomic DNA was isolated using the Qiagen DNeasy Blood and Tissue Kit and was shipped frozen to Adaptive Biotechnologies for TCR sequencing. Adaptive Biotechnologies carried out high-throughput TCR-beta CDR3 sequencing of genomic DNA for most patients. The authors' analysis ran thus. TCR sequencing data were retrieved from Adaptive's ImmunoSEQ software for 15 to 20 patients, whereas three other patients were processed with MiXCR and VDJtools. CD4 versus CD8 sorting errors were corrected by removing sequences found in both subsets at a frequency ratio below 5:1. CDR3 nucleotide sequences shared by donor and recipient were removed because the origin of these sequences could not be assigned. To count as alloreactive, a clone needed at least 2-fold expansion over unstimulated cells and a minimum CFSE-low frequency of 0.002% (template counts) or 0.001% (read counts). Clones were considered mappable if detected in sequenced pre-transplant spleen, lymph node, or MLR CFSE-low populations of the donor or recipient. Cumulative frequency of alloreactive clones was calculated as a percentage of all sequences weighted by copy number. TCRdb retrieved this table from immuneACCESS and kept in-frame rearrangements only. Not all clones are present; in checked studies, unresolved V genes account for under half, and no reason is known for the remainder. That table gives V, J and clone size, and the DNA gave D and trimming. The table for this sample lists roughly 120,000 clones; just under 95% of them were counted only once. The ten largest make up under 1.5% of the sample.

Trimming removed 3 bases from V and 2 bases from J, leaving 9 bases between the germline ends. The germline V gene (reference sequence) specifies LNHDA as CDR1 and SQIVND as CDR2. The CDR3, cysteine through phenylalanine, is 14 amino acids long. The retained sequence is limited to the CDR3, 42 bases, with the frame set at the first base. The sample belongs to a study of graft-versus-host responses after intestinal transplantation (dated by TCRdb to the early 2020s). Some background on the complete study: The transplants that recipients got were multivisceral, liver-intestinal, or isolated intestinal. After intestinal transplantation, graft-versus-host and host-versus-graft alloreactive T cell clones were followed in the graft, circulation and bone marrow using bulk TCR-beta CDR3 sequencing. Instead of going to the commercial service, samples from a few later patients were sequenced in-house on an Illumina MiSeq and processed with MiXCR. A peak of at least 4% donor T cells among recipient peripheral blood mononuclear cells was the definition used for donor T cell macrochimerism. The cohort enrolled fewer than 25 intestinal transplant recipients including one retransplant, and a few patients lacking pretransplant specimens were excluded. All recipients received anti-thymocyte globulin induction followed by maintenance tacrolimus and steroids for approximately 3 years. To identify alloreactive clones, pre-transplant mixed lymphocyte reaction products were sequenced and then compared with unstimulated pre-transplant donor and recipient T cells.

The full study reports these points: In the allografts of patients with donor T cell macrochimerism, GvH to HvG T cell clonal ratios were high. Early after transplant, declines in HvG clones were associated with peak levels of circulating GvH clones. GvH clones were detected in recipient bone marrow, and some of these GvH clones were observed earlier in ileal mucosa or blood, consistent with an intestinal mucosal origin. The conclusions were limited by the relatively low number and heterogeneity of the intestinal transplant patients.

The sample's time point label, in plain terms: cells obtained before transplantation from donor or recipient. CD3+CD4+ and CD3+CD8+ populations were FACS-sorted from unstimulated pre-transplant donor and recipient cells taken from spleen or lymph nodes. This chain is built from TRBV19 and TRBJ2-3; the D gene assignment is ambiguous. This material consisted of unstimulated CD8+ T cells sorted from spleen or lymph node cells, taken before transplant. This TCR came from a human donor who was the organ donor for an intestinal transplant. At the DNA level, the sequence is TGTGCCAGTAGTATGGCCCCTATCACAGATACGCAGTATTTT. Translated, this gives CASSMAPITDTQYF.